This passage covers 7 T cell receptor beta chains from one sample sequenced in a study of cytomegalovirus exposure and HLA in healthy donors. The data were produced by immunoSEQ multiplex PCR, yet TCRdb's version contains in-frame clones alone and is incomplete. Of fewer than 300,000 clones listed, around 89% were seen once; the top ten hold approximately 0.94%. Sequencing was performed on PBMCs. These TCRs come from a woman younger than 35 in good health and CMV-seronegative.

The chain carries TRBV9 and TRBJ1-1; the D is unclear. Trimming cost V 3 bases and J 0 bases, with 12 bases left between them. CDR1 and CDR2 from the germline V gene are SGDLS and YYNGEE. The CDR3 runs 15 residues. The CDR3 coding sequence is TGTGCCAGCAGCGAACAGAACGGCCTGAACACTGAAGCTTTCTTT. This codes for CASSEQNGLNTEAFF.

J is TRBJ1-2 and V is TRBV7-8; 8 nucleotides match TRBD1. There are 13 residues in the CDR3. Germline loops: CDR1 SGHVS, CDR2 FQNEAQ. V was clipped by 5 bases and J by 8 bases; unmatched bases: 7. The CDR3 reads CASSPRTGRGYTF. CDR3 bases: TGTGCCAGCAGCCCCAGGACAGGGAGAGGCTACACCTTC.

The J gene is TRBJ1-1, the V gene TRBV14; a weak D match, TRBD1 (5 bases). Germline V CDR1 and CDR2: SGHDN, FVKESK. Deletions cut 6 bases from V and 1 base from J, with 9 bases between. The CDR3 covers 13 residues. The CDR3 is CASRSTGNTEAFF. The CDR3 DNA sequence: TGTGCCAGCAGAAGCACAGGGAACACTGAAGCTTTCTTT.

V usage is TRBV13 and J usage is TRBJ2-7; D possibly corresponds to TRBD1 (6 bases). Trimming removed 4 bases at V and 1 base at J, with 17 bases between. Per the germline V gene, CDR1 is PRHDT and CDR2 is FYEKMQ (reference sequence). The CDR3 is 16 residues long. CDR3 residues: CASSYSLDRDSYEQYF. CDR3 DNA: TGTGCCAGCAGCTATTCCCTGGACAGAGATTCCTACGAGCAGTACTTC.

This sequence joins TRBV9 and TRBJ2-1; 9 bases line up with TRBD2. Germline V gene lookup returns CDR1 SGDLS and CDR2 YYNGEE. The junction had 5 bases not matched to a gene; V was cut back by 0 bases and J by 4 bases. The CDR3 loop spans 16 amino acids. The CDR3 DNA follows: TGTGCCAGCAGCGTAGACCCCAGCGGGGGGTACAATGAGCAGTTCTTC. It is translated as CASSVDPSGGYNEQFF.

The V and J genes are TRBV5-4 and TRBJ1-1, with D perhaps TRBD1 (5 bases). Germline CDR1 SGHNT, CDR2 YYREEE (reference sequence). With 3 bases removed from V and 3 bases from J, the gap between germline ends came to 21 bases. The length of the CDR3 is 17 residues. CDR3: CASSSPYGGTADTEAFF. CDR3 nucleotide sequence: TGTGCCAGCAGCTCGCCTTACGGCGGGACGGCAGACACTGAAGCTTTCTTT. Together with reference TRBV5-4 and TRBJ1-1, the CDR3 gives the full variable domain: ETGVTQSPTHLIKTRGQQVTLRCSSQSGHNTVSWYQQALGQGPQFIFQYYREEENGRGNFPPRFSGLQFPNYSSELNVNALELDDSALYLCASSSPYGGTADTEAFFGQGTRLTVV.

This chain links TRBV9 with TRBJ1-2; the D is unclear. V was clipped by 0 bases and J by 0 bases, with 12 bases between them. Germline V gene data show CDR1 as SGDLS and CDR2 as YYNGEE. The CDR3 length is 16 residues. The CDR3 DNA reads as TGTGCCAGCAGCGTAGGGGAAGAGAGGGCTAACTATGGCTACACCTTC. Its translation is CASSVGEERANYGYTF.